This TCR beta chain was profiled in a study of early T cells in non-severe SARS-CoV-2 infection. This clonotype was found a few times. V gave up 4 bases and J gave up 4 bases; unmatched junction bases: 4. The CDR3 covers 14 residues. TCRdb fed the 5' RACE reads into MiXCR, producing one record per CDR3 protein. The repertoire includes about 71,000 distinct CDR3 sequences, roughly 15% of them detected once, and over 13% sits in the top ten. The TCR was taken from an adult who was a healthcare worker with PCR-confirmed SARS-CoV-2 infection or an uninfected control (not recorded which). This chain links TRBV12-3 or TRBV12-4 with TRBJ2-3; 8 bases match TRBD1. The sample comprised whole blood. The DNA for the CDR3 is TGTGCCAGCAGTTCAGGGGGCGAGGCAGATACGCAGTATTTT. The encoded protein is CASSSGGEADTQYF.